These T cell receptor beta chains were read from a single sample in a study of cytomegalovirus exposure and HLA in healthy donors. Only in-frame clones appear in the TCRdb table, and some are missing; sequencing was by immunoSEQ multiplex PCR. The table shows approximately 120,000 clones, with over 65% occurring only once. Specimen: PBMCs. The receptors were sampled from a man aged 35-49 years in good health and CMV-seropositive. CDR3s include the opening cysteine and the closing phenylalanine or tryptophan. Fields, in order: CDR3 DNA, CDR3 protein, J gene, D gene, V gene, clone size. A D gene is named only where the DNA matches it firmly. Size is omitted from some rows. Given values are once, few, many or a class for expanded clones.

cdr3_nt: TGTGCCAGCAGTCCAGGACTAGCGGGGGTGTACAATGAGCAGTTCTTC; cdr3_aa: CASSPGLAGVYNEQFF; j_call: TRBJ2-1; d_call: TRBD2; v_call: TRBV6-6; clone_size: .
cdr3_nt: TGTGCCAGCAGCTTGCTTGGGACTGGATACGAGCAGTACTTC; cdr3_aa: CASSLLGTGYEQYF; j_call: TRBJ2-7; d_call: .; v_call: TRBV5-6; clone_size: .
cdr3_nt: TGTGCCAGCCGGTCGGGACTAGCGGCTTCAGGGGAGCAGTTCTTC; cdr3_aa: CASRSGLAASGEQFF; j_call: TRBJ2-1; d_call: TRBD2; v_call: TRBV19; clone_size: few
cdr3_nt: TGTGCCAGCAGCGGGGGGTCGGACACCGGGGAGCTGTTTTTT; cdr3_aa: CASSGGSDTGELFF; j_call: TRBJ2-2; d_call: TRBD2; v_call: TRBV25-1; clone_size: .
cdr3_nt: TGTGCCAGCAGTTCAGGGGGCGCGTATACGCAGTATTTT; cdr3_aa: CASSSGGAYTQYF; j_call: TRBJ2-3; d_call: TRBD1; v_call: TRBV27; clone_size: .
cdr3_nt: TGTGCCAGCAGCGTAGCTAGTCTCCCGCCAGATACGCAGTATTTT; cdr3_aa: CASSVASLPPDTQYF; j_call: TRBJ2-3; d_call: .; v_call: TRBV9; clone_size: .
cdr3_nt: TGTGCCAGCAGTGGCACCGGGACAGGATCGTACAATGAGCAGTTCTTC; cdr3_aa: CASSGTGTGSYNEQFF; j_call: TRBJ2-1; d_call: TRBD1; v_call: TRBV28; clone_size: .
cdr3_nt: TGTGCCAGCAGCAAAGTCACAGCGGGGGGCTCCTACGAGCAGTACTTC; cdr3_aa: CASSKVTAGGSYEQYF; j_call: TRBJ2-7; d_call: .; v_call: TRBV21-1; clone_size: .
cdr3_nt: TGTGCCAGCAGCCCCCAATTGGGCGGAAACACCATATATTTT; cdr3_aa: CASSPQLGGNTIYF; j_call: TRBJ1-3; d_call: .; v_call: TRBV5-4; clone_size: few
cdr3_nt: TGTGCCAGCACAGGAGGGCGGGTAGAGACCCAGTACTTC; cdr3_aa: CASTGGRVETQYF; j_call: TRBJ2-5; d_call: .; v_call: TRBV7-9; clone_size: .
cdr3_nt: TGTGCCAGCAGCCCGGGACAGGGCTCATGGGAGACCCAGTACTTC; cdr3_aa: CASSPGQGSWETQYF; j_call: TRBJ2-5; d_call: TRBD1; v_call: TRBV2; clone_size: .
cdr3_nt: TGTGCCAGCAGTCGGGGGGGGGCGGGGGAGACCCAGTACTTC; cdr3_aa: CASSRGGAGETQYF; j_call: TRBJ2-5; d_call: TRBD2; v_call: TRBV2; clone_size: .
cdr3_nt: TGTGCCAGCAGTATGCAGGGTATCGATACGCAGTATTTT; cdr3_aa: CASSMQGIDTQYF; j_call: TRBJ2-3; d_call: .; v_call: TRBV6-6; clone_size: .
cdr3_nt: TGTGCTAGTGGTCCCGGACATTTGAACACCGGGGAGCTGTTTTTT; cdr3_aa: CASGPGHLNTGELFF; j_call: TRBJ2-2; d_call: .; v_call: TRBV12-5; clone_size: .
cdr3_nt: TGTGCCAGCAGTTTCACTAGACCCTCCTACGAGCAGTACTTC; cdr3_aa: CASSFTRPSYEQYF; j_call: TRBJ2-7; d_call: .; v_call: TRBV28; clone_size: .
cdr3_nt: TGTGCCAGCAGCTTCCGAGACACCATATATTTT; cdr3_aa: CASSFRDTIYF; j_call: TRBJ1-3; d_call: .; v_call: TRBV5-6; clone_size: .
cdr3_nt: TGTGCCAGCAGCTTGGGGACAGCAGATACGCAGTATTTT; cdr3_aa: CASSLGTADTQYF; j_call: TRBJ2-3; d_call: TRBD1; v_call: TRBV7-9; clone_size: few
cdr3_nt: TGTGCCAGCAGTGCCCACAGGGTCAATGAGCAGTTCTTC; cdr3_aa: CASSAHRVNEQFF; j_call: TRBJ2-1; d_call: .; v_call: TRBV6-1; clone_size: .
cdr3_nt: TGTGCCAGCAGCCTCCTCAAAGGACAGGGATACACCGGGGAGCTGTTTTTT; cdr3_aa: CASSLLKGQGYTGELFF; j_call: TRBJ2-2; d_call: TRBD1; v_call: TRBV7-8; clone_size: .
cdr3_nt: TGTGCCAGCAGCCTGGGAGGGAGTGAAACAGATACGCAGTATTTT; cdr3_aa: CASSLGGSETDTQYF; j_call: TRBJ2-3; d_call: TRBD2; v_call: TRBV9; clone_size: .
cdr3_nt: TGTGCCAGCAGACCCGGACAGGTCTCTGGAAACACCATATATTTT; cdr3_aa: CASRPGQVSGNTIYF; j_call: TRBJ1-3; d_call: TRBD1; v_call: TRBV6-6; clone_size: few
cdr3_nt: TGTGCCAGCAGGAGACCAATTAACTATGGCTACTCCTTC; cdr3_aa: CASRRPINYGYSF; j_call: TRBJ1-2; d_call: .; v_call: TRBV28; clone_size: .
cdr3_nt: TGTGCCAGTAGTATTGGGCCTAGCGGGAGTTTAGCAGATACGCAGTATTTT; cdr3_aa: CASSIGPSGSLADTQYF; j_call: TRBJ2-3; d_call: TRBD2; v_call: TRBV19; clone_size: once
cdr3_nt: TGCGCCAGCAGCCTGCCCAGCGGGGAGCTGTTTTTT; cdr3_aa: CASSLPSGELFF; j_call: TRBJ2-2; d_call: .; v_call: TRBV5-1; clone_size: .
cdr3_nt: TGTGCCAGCATACTAGCGGGGGGGTTACGCTTCCTAAACAATGAGCAGTTCTTC; cdr3_aa: CASILAGGLRFLNNEQFF; j_call: TRBJ2-1; d_call: TRBD2; v_call: TRBV7-8; clone_size: .
cdr3_nt: TGTGCCAGCAGTTTGGGGGCATACACTGAAGCTTTCTTT; cdr3_aa: CASSLGAYTEAFF; j_call: TRBJ1-1; d_call: .; v_call: TRBV27; clone_size: once
cdr3_nt: TGTGCCAGCTCACCACTTACCAGGGCGAAGGGCGAGCAGTACTTC; cdr3_aa: CASSPLTRAKGEQYF; j_call: TRBJ2-7; d_call: .; v_call: TRBV18; clone_size: .
cdr3_nt: TGTGCCAGCAGTTATTCTACGGGTTACGAGCAGTACTTC; cdr3_aa: CASSYSTGYEQYF; j_call: TRBJ2-7; d_call: .; v_call: TRBV6-5; clone_size: .
cdr3_nt: TGTGCCGGAAGGGGGGGGCCAGGGGAGCAGTACTTC; cdr3_aa: CAGRGGPGEQYF; j_call: TRBJ2-7; d_call: .; v_call: TRBV30; clone_size: few
cdr3_nt: TGTGGCTGGGACAGGGCCGAAAAACTGTTTTTT; cdr3_aa: CGWDRAEKLFF; j_call: TRBJ1-4; d_call: TRBD1; v_call: TRBV7-9; clone_size: .
cdr3_nt: TGTGCCAGCAGCGTAGAACAGGGGTCCTACAATGAGCAGTTCTTC; cdr3_aa: CASSVEQGSYNEQFF; j_call: TRBJ2-1; d_call: TRBD1; v_call: TRBV9; clone_size: .
cdr3_nt: TGTGCCAGCAGCTCGCCTAGTAGGCGGGGGGGTGAGCAGTTCTTC; cdr3_aa: CASSSPSRRGGEQFF; j_call: TRBJ2-1; d_call: TRBD2; v_call: TRBV11-2; clone_size: once
cdr3_nt: TGTGCCAGCAGTGAACCGGGGGGTGGCGAAAAACTGTTTTTT; cdr3_aa: CASSEPGGGEKLFF; j_call: TRBJ1-4; d_call: .; v_call: TRBV25-1; clone_size: .
cdr3_nt: TGTGCCAGCAGCTGGGCAGAGAACACTGAAGCTTTCTTT; cdr3_aa: CASSWAENTEAFF; j_call: TRBJ1-1; d_call: .; v_call: TRBV7-8; clone_size: .
cdr3_nt: TGTGCCAGCAGCACCCGACAGGGGAACGTTCAGCCCCAGCATTTT; cdr3_aa: CASSTRQGNVQPQHF; j_call: TRBJ1-5; d_call: TRBD1; v_call: TRBV7-2; clone_size: .
cdr3_nt: TGTGCCAGCAGTGAGGACAGGAGATCCTACGAGCAGTACTTC; cdr3_aa: CASSEDRRSYEQYF; j_call: TRBJ2-7; d_call: TRBD1; v_call: TRBV2; clone_size: .
cdr3_nt: TGTGCCAGCAGTATCTCTACAGGGGCCTCTAGGTACTTC; cdr3_aa: CASSISTGASRYF; j_call: TRBJ2-7; d_call: TRBD1; v_call: TRBV11-2; clone_size: .
cdr3_nt: TGTGCCAGCAGCCCAGAGGAACAGGGGGCATGGGGGAATCCCAACTATGGCTACACCTTC; cdr3_aa: CASSPEEQGAWGNPNYGYTF; j_call: TRBJ1-2; d_call: TRBD1; v_call: TRBV4-2; clone_size: .
cdr3_nt: TGTGCCAGCAGCTTGTCGCTCGACCCACCGGAGGACTTC; cdr3_aa: CASSLSLDPPEDF; j_call: TRBJ2-7; d_call: .; v_call: TRBV11-2; clone_size: few
cdr3_nt: TGTGCCAGCAGTGCAACGGGGTCATCGAGCAATCAGCCCCAGCATTTT; cdr3_aa: CASSATGSSSNQPQHF; j_call: TRBJ1-5; d_call: .; v_call: TRBV2; clone_size: few
cdr3_nt: TGTGCCAGCAGTGAAACAGGAGCTTACAATGAGCAGTTCTTC; cdr3_aa: CASSETGAYNEQFF; j_call: TRBJ2-1; d_call: .; v_call: TRBV6-1; clone_size: .
cdr3_nt: TGTGCCAGCACCCATAGAGAGGGAAATCAGCCCCAGCATTTT; cdr3_aa: CASTHREGNQPQHF; j_call: TRBJ1-5; d_call: .; v_call: TRBV7-8; clone_size: few
cdr3_nt: TGTGCCAGCAGCCAAGACCCGGGGACAGACCCACAAGAGACCCAGTACTTC; cdr3_aa: CASSQDPGTDPQETQYF; j_call: TRBJ2-5; d_call: TRBD1; v_call: TRBV4-2; clone_size: .
cdr3_nt: TGTGCCAGCAGCTTACGGGGGACTAATGAAAAACTGTTTTTT; cdr3_aa: CASSLRGTNEKLFF; j_call: TRBJ1-4; d_call: .; v_call: TRBV11-2; clone_size: few
cdr3_nt: TGTGCCAGCACCCGGGGAATTGTGGATTCACCCCTCCACTTT; cdr3_aa: CASTRGIVDSPLHF; j_call: TRBJ1-6; d_call: .; v_call: TRBV6-5; clone_size: .
cdr3_nt: TGTGCCAGCAGCCCCCTAGCGGGAGGAGGAAATGAGCAGTTCTTC; cdr3_aa: CASSPLAGGGNEQFF; j_call: TRBJ2-1; d_call: TRBD2; v_call: TRBV9; clone_size: .